Following are 3 T cell receptor beta chains from one sample sequenced in a study of cytomegalovirus exposure and HLA in healthy donors. The PCR ran on 60 Vbeta and 13 Jbeta primers. The method was immunoSEQ multiplex PCR; TCRdb's version includes in-frame clones alone and lacks a portion of them. The sample holds 200,000 to 250,000 clones, about 80% seen once. The sequenced material came from PBMCs. Receptor source: a woman between 55 and 75 years old in good health and CMV-seropositive.

The chain uses TRBV29-1 and TRBJ2-7; the D gene is possibly TRBD1 (5 bases). The CDR3 loop spans 15 amino acids. With 2 bases removed from V and 7 bases from J, the gap between germline ends came to 21 bases. Germline V gene lookup returns CDR1 SQVTM and CDR2 ANQGSEA. The CDR3 protein is CSVEKLSSGAEEQYF. The DNA for the CDR3 is TGCAGCGTTGAAAAATTAAGTTCTGGGGCGGAAGAGCAGTACTTC.

The chain couples TRBV7-2 to TRBJ2-3, with 9 bases aligning to TRBD1. The germline gives CDR1 SGHTA, CDR2 FQGNSA. There are 14 residues in the CDR3. J was trimmed by 5 bases and V by 4 bases; bases with no gene match: 4. For the CDR3, the DNA is TGTGCCAGCAGCTCCCGACAGGGGGGAGATACGCAGTATTTT. It codes for CASSSRQGGDTQYF.

In its sample, this clone was seen once. V gene TRBV27 combines with J gene TRBJ2-7; D is possibly TRBD1 (5 bases). The V gene's germline CDR1 is MNHEY and CDR2 SMNVEV (reference sequence). V was cut by 9 bases and J by 1 base, with 16 bases left in between. The CDR3 spans 14 residues. CDR3 nucleotides: TGTGCCAGTTCCATAGGGGCCACATCCTACGAGCAGTACTTC. This translates into CASSIGATSYEQYF.